The 12 T cell receptor beta chains below all came from one sample that was sequenced in a study of Ad26.COV2.S vaccination and SARS-CoV-2 variants. The treatment here: roughly 19 received Ad26.COV2.S at low or high dose, single or two shots; five or six received placebo; per-sample allocation not given. Sampling was done on day 63 after the first vaccine or placebo injection. Assay: immunoSEQ multiplex PCR; the TCRdb copy retains only in-frame clones and omits some. The sample yields over 200,000 clones, around 89% seen once. Here the sequenced sample was peripheral blood, taken in a trial of Ad26.COV2.S vaccine versus placebo. Receptor source: a person between 18 and 60 years old who received the Ad26.COV2.S COVID-19 vaccine or a placebo.

This rearrangement joins TRBV5-1 to TRBJ2-5; 9 bases map to TRBD2. Trimming at V came to 2 bases and at J to 4 bases, leaving 9 bases not matched to a gene. The CDR3 is 16 amino acids. Germline CDR1 and CDR2: SGHRS and YFSETQ. The CDR3 nucleotides are TGCGCCAGCAGCTTAACCGGCGGGAGGGCTGGAGAGACCCAGTACTTC. Translated, it gives CASSLTGGRAGETQYF.

This clone was counted many times. The J gene is TRBJ2-7, the V gene TRBV7-9; D remains ambiguous. The germline V and J ends were trimmed by 5 bases and 6 bases, with 11 bases remaining between them. Germline values: CDR1 SEHNR, CDR2 FQNEAQ (reference sequence). There are 12 residues in the CDR3. The CDR3, as DNA: TGTGCCAGCAGCAAGAATCTCCGCGAGCAGTACTTC. Encoded protein: CASSKNLREQYF.

The rearrangement links TRBV14 to TRBJ2-2; possibly TRBD1 for D (6 bases). Germline V lookup: CDR1 SGHDN, CDR2 FVKESK. Trimming removed 4 bases from V and 6 bases from J, with 12 bases in between. The CDR3 has 14 amino acids. The CDR3 region has the DNA TGTGCCAGCAGCCCTCGGCGGACAGCCGGGGAGCTGTTTTTT. Translating gives CASSPRRTAGELFF.

The rearrangement uses TRBV9 and TRBJ2-7; D possibly corresponds to TRBD2 (6 bases). Germline V CDR1 and CDR2: SGDLS, YYNGEE. The V end lost 4 bases, the J end lost 3 bases, and 17 bases lay between the germline ends. This CDR3 is 15 amino acids long. In nucleotides, the CDR3 is TGTGCCAGCAGCCCTCAGCCGGGAGTAGTCTACGAGCAGTACTTC. As protein: CASSPQPGVVYEQYF. Full variable domain (rest looked up from reference TRBV9 and TRBJ2-7): DSGVTQTPKHLITATGQRVTLRCSPRSGDLSVYWYQQSLDQGLQFLIQYYNGEERAKGNILERFSAQQFPDLHSELNLSSLELGDSALYFCASSPQPGVVYEQYFGPGTRLTVT.

The V call is TRBV4-2, the J call TRBJ2-7; D gene uncertain. Trimming removed 0 bases at V and 0 bases at J, with 12 bases between. The length of the CDR3 is 16 residues. Per the germline V gene, CDR1 is LGHNA and CDR2 is YNFKEQ. The CDR3 coding sequence is TGTGCCAGCAGCCAAGATGTGGCGCAAAGCTCCTACGAGCAGTACTTC. This gives the protein CASSQDVAQSSYEQYF.

V and J are TRBV7-9 and TRBJ2-7; D unclear. The CDR3 sequence is 14 residues long. Trimming left V 3 bases short and J 0 bases short, with 9 bases between. From germline, CDR1 is SEHNR and CDR2 FQNEAQ (reference sequence). CDR3 DNA sequence: TGTGCCAGCAGCTTGGTCAGAAGCTCCTACGAGCAGTACTTC. The encoded protein is CASSLVRSSYEQYF.

The rearrangement uses TRBV18 and TRBJ1-1; 7 positions agree with TRBD1. The CDR3 runs 16 residues. Germline V gives CDR1 KGHSH, CDR2 LQKENI. The trim removed 1 base at V and 3 bases at J, leaving 8 bases unmatched. The CDR3 loop is CASSPRKGQLDTEAFF. CDR3 sequence (DNA): TGTGCCAGCTCACCACGGAAGGGACAGCTTGACACTGAAGCTTTCTTT.

The gene calls are TRBV7-2 and TRBJ1-4, with 11 bases that match TRBD1. The trim removed 5 bases at V and 7 bases at J, leaving 6 bases unmatched. This CDR3 has 15 amino acids. Germline-derived CDR1 and CDR2 are SGHTA and FQGNSA. The CDR3 sequence: CASSPRTGGGEKLFF. The CDR3 coding sequence is TGTGCCAGCAGCCCGAGGACAGGGGGCGGTGAAAAACTGTTTTTT.

DNA for the CDR3: TGTGCCAGCAGCTACCTGACAGGACTTAATGAAAAACTGTTTTTT. It yields the protein CASSYLTGLNEKLFF. The chain joins TRBV27 to TRBJ1-4, with a possible D match to TRBD1 (6 bases). V was pared by 6 bases and J by 4 bases, with 15 bases between. Germline CDR1 and CDR2: MNHEY and SMNVEV (reference sequence). The length of the CDR3 is 15 residues.

The chain has TRBV9 and TRBJ1-1; maybe TRBD1 (5 bases). In germline, CDR1 is SGDLS, CDR2 YYNGEE. V lost 2 bases to trimming and J lost 1 base, with 9 bases between them. The CDR3 runs to 14 residues. The chain's CDR3 is CASSVGDPNTEAFF. The CDR3 DNA reads TGTGCCAGCAGCGTCGGGGACCCGAACACTGAAGCTTTCTTT.

This clone was counted once. For the CDR3, the DNA is TGTGCCAGCAGCTTGCGTCGACTTCCAAACATTCAGTACTTC. Translating it yields CASSLRRLPNIQYF. The chain links TRBV5-6 to TRBJ2-4, with no clear D. In germline, CDR1 is SGHDT, CDR2 YYEEEE. Trimming left V 1 base short and J 6 bases short, with 11 bases between. The CDR3 has 14 residues.

The chain has TRBV15 and TRBJ1-5; 9 nucleotides match TRBD1. The CDR3 consists of 15 residues. The V segment lost 1 base and the J segment 7 bases; nucleotides outside the gene matches: 5. CDR1 and CDR2 from the germline V gene are LNHNV and YYDKDF (reference sequence). The CDR3 DNA sequence: TGTGCCACCAGCAGAGGAGACAGGGGGAACCAGCCCCAGCATTTT. Protein product: CATSRGDRGNQPQHF.